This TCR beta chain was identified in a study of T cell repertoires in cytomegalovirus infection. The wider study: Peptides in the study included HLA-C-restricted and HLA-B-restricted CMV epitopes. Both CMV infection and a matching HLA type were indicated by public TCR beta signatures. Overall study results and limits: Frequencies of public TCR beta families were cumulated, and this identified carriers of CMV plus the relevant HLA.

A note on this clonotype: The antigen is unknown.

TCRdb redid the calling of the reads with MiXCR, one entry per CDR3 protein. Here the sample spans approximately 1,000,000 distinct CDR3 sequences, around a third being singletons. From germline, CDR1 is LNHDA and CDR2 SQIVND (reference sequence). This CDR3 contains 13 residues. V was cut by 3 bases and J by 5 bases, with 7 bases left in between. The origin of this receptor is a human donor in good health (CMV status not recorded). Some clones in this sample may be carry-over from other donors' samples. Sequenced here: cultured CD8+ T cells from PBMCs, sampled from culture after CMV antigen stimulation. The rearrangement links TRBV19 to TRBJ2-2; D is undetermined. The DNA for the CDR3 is TGTGCCAGTAGTATCGAGAGTACCGGGGAGCTGTTTTTT. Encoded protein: CASSIESTGELFF.